The TCR beta chain under discussion was sequenced for a study of blood T cell repertoires in COVID-19. Study background: PBMCs, B-cell-depleted T cells, or T cells were the source of the cDNA or gDNA that made up the material.

Assay: immunoSEQ multiplex PCR; the TCRdb copy retains only in-frame clones and omits some. The sample includes 200,000 or so clones, around 83% of them seen just once. Trimming left V 10 bases short and J 0 bases short, with 12 bases between. The CDR3 is made up of 13 amino acids. Germline CDR1 SNHLY, CDR2 FYNNEI. V gene TRBV2 combines with J gene TRBJ1-1; D is possibly TRBD1 (6 bases). Sequencing was done on a sample of peripheral blood. This clonotype was sampled from a woman aged 40 to 50 with acute or convalescent COVID-19. For the CDR3, the DNA is TGTGCCACCGGAGACAGGTTGAACACTGAAGCTTTCTTT. The encoded protein is CATGDRLNTEAFF. The full variable domain, in which reference TRBV2 and TRBJ1-1 provide the parts outside the CDR3, is EPEVTQTPSHQVTQMGQEVILRCVPISNHLYFYWYRQILGQKVEFLVSFYNNEISEKSEIFDDQFSVERPDGSNFTLKIRSTKLEDSAMYFCATGDRLNTEAFFGQGTRLTVV.